Detailed here is one T cell receptor (beta chain). Its antigen is not known. The treatment here: around 19 received Ad26.COV2.S at low or high dose, single or two shots; roughly five received placebo; per-sample allocation not given. Sampling was performed 63 days after the first vaccine or placebo injection. These data are taken from a study of Ad26.COV2.S vaccination and SARS-CoV-2 variants. Findings and limits, study-wide: Substantial breadth was reported for post-vaccination spike-specific CD8+ and CD4+ T cells.

TCRdb's table, derived via immunoSEQ multiplex PCR, lists solely in-frame clones and lacks some. The profile shows about 370,000 clones, roughly 90% of them singletons. CDR3 size: 16 residues. The gene calls are TRBV1 and TRBJ2-7; the DNA was not compared with TRBD1, the D call given in the table. TRBV1 is labeled a pseudogene. The receptor was isolated from a person aged 18-65 years who received the Ad26.COV2.S COVID-19 vaccine or a placebo. The source material was peripheral blood, sampled in a trial of Ad26.COV2.S vaccine versus placebo. The CDR3 nucleotides read TGCACCAGCAGCCAAGATCTGCCGAGACAGGGGTACGAGCAGTACTTC. Protein product: CTSSQDLPRQGYEQYF.